This T cell receptor beta chain was sequenced in a study of blood T cell repertoires in COVID-19. Study-wide background: COVID-19 samples, acute and convalescent, were from the United States, Italy and Spain. In each case, the material was cDNA or gDNA derived from T cells, B-cell-depleted T cells, or PBMCs.

As processed by the authors: Counts of nucleated cells, estimated from reference gene primer amplification, were obtained. Measured with immunoSEQ multiplex PCR; TCRdb has only the in-frame clones, and not every one. V, J and clone size were drawn from that table, and D and trimming were deduced from the DNA. Of about 130,000 clones in the sample, just under 85% were seen once. The germline V gene encodes CDR1 GTSNPN and CDR2 SVGIG (reference sequence). Trimming stripped 6 bases from V and 1 base from J, with 15 bases between. The CDR3 has 14 residues. The sample taken for sequencing was peripheral blood. This TCR derives from a human donor in a cohort sampled during active COVID-19. The chain employs TRBV30 and TRBJ1-2, with D possibly TRBD1 on 6 matching bases. The CDR3 DNA sequence: TGTGCCTGCCTTCGGGACAACATTAACTATGGCTACACCTTC. Its protein is CACLRDNINYGYTF.